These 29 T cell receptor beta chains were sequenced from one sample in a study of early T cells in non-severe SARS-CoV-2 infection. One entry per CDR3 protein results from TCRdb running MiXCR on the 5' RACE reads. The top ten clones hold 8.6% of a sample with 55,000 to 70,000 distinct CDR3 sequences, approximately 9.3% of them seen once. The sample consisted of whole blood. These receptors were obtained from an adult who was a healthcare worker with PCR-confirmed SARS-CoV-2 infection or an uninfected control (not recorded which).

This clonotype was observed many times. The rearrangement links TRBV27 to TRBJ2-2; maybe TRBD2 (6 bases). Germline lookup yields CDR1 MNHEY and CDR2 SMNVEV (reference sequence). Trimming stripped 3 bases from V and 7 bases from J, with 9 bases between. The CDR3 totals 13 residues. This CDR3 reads CASSFEGGGELFF. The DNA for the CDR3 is TGTGCCAGCAGTTTCGAGGGAGGCGGGGAGCTGTTTTTT.

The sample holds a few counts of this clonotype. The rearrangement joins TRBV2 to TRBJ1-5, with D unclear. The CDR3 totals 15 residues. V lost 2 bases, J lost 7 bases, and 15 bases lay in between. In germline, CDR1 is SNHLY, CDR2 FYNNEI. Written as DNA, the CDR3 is TGTGCCAGCAGTGAATACTCTGGGTTCGGGCAGCCCCAGCATTTT. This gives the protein CASSEYSGFGQPQHF.

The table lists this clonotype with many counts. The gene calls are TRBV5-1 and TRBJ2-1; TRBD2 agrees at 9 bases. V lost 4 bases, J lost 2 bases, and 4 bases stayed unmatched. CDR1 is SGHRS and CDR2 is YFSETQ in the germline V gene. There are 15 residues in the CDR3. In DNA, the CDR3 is TGCGCCAGCAGCAGGACTAGCGCCACCTACAATGAGCAGTTCTTC. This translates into CASSRTSATYNEQFF.

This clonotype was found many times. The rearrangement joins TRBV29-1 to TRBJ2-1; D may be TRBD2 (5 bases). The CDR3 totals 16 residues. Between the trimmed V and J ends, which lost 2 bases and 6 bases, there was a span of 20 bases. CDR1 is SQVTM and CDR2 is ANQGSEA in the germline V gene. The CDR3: CSVEIKPWGRGNEQFF. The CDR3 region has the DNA TGCAGCGTTGAAATAAAACCTTGGGGTCGGGGCAATGAGCAGTTCTTC.

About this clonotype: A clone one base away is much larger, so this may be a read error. CDR3: CACSVTGREAQYF. Written as DNA, the CDR3 is TGTGCCTGCAGCGTGACAGGAAGAGAGGCCCAGTACTTC. The chain is built from TRBV5-5 and TRBJ2-5, with TRBD1 as a possible D gene (6 bases). The CDR3 is made up of 13 amino acids. Germline V lookup: CDR1 SGHKS, CDR2 YYEKEE (reference sequence). The full variable domain, its missing parts supplied by reference TRBV5-5 and TRBJ2-5, is DAGVTQSPTHLIKTRGQQVTLRCSPISGHKSVSWYQQVLGQGPQFIFQYYEKEERGRGNFPDRFSARQFPNYSSELNVNALLLGDSALYLCACSVTGREAQYFGPGTRLLVL.

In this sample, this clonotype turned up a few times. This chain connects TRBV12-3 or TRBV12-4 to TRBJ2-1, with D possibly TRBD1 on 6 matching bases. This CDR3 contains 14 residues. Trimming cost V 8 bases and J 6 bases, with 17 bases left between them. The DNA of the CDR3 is TGTGCCAGCCGTAACAGGGACGATTCCAATGAGCAGTTCTTC. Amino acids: CASRNRDDSNEQFF.

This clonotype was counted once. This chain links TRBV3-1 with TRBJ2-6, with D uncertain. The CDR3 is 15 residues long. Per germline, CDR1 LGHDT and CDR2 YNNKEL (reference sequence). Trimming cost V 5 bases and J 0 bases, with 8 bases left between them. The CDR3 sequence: CASSYTNSGANVLTF. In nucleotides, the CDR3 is TGTGCCAGCAGCTATACAAACTCTGGGGCCAACGTCCTGACTTTC.

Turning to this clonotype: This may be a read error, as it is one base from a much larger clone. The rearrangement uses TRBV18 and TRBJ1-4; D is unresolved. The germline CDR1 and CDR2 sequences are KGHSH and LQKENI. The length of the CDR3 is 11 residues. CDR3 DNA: TGTGCCAGCTCAACGAATGGAAAACTGTTTTTT. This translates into CASSTNGKLFF.

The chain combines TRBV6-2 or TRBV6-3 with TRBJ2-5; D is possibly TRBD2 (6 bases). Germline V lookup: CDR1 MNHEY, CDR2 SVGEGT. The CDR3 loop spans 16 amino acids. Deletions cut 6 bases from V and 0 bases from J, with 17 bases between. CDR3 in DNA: TGTGCCAGCAGCCGAACTAGCAACGGGTACCAAGAGACCCAGTACTTC. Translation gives CASSRTSNGYQETQYF.

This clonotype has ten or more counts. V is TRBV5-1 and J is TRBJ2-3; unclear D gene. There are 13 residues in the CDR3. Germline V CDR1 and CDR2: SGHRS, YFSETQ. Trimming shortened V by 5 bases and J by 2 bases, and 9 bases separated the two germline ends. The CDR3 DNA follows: TGCGCCAGCAGTCCCGGCTACACAGATACGCAGTATTTT. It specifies CASSPGYTDTQYF.

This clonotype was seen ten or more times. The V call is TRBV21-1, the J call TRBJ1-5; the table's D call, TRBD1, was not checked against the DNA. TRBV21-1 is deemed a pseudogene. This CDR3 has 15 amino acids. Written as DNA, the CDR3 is TGTGCCAGCAGCAACACAGGGGGCGGCAATCAGCCCCAGCATTTT. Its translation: CASSNTGGGNQPQHF.

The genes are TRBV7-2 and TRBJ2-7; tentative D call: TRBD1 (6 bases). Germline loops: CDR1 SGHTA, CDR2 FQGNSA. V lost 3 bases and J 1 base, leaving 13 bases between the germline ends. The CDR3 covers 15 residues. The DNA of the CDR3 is TGTGCCAGCAGCTTGGGGCCGGGACAATCCTACGAGCAGTACTTC. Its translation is CASSLGPGQSYEQYF.

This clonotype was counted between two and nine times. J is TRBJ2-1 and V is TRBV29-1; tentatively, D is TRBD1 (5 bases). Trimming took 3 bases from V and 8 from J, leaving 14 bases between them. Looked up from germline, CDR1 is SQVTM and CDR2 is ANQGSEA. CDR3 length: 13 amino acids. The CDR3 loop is CSVDGRVFDEQFF. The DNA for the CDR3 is TGCAGCGTTGACGGCAGGGTTTTCGATGAGCAGTTCTTC.

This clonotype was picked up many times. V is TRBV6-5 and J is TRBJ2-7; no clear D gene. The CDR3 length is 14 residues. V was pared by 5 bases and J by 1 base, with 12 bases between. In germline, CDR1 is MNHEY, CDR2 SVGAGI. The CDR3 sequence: CASSPEVRSYEQYF. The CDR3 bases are TGTGCCAGCAGTCCCGAGGTGAGGTCCTACGAGCAGTACTTC.

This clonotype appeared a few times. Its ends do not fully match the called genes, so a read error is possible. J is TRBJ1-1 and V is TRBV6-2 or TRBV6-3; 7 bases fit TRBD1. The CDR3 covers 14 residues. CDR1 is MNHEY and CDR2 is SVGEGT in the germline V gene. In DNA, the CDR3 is TGTGCCAGGAGTTACACAGGGGTCAACACTGAAGCTTTCTTT. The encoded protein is CARSYTGVNTEAFF.

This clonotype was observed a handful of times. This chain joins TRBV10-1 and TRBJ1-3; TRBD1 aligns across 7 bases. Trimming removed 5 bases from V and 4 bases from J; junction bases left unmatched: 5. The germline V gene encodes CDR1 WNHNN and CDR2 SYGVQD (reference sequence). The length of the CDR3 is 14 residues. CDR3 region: CASSIGQVGNTIYF. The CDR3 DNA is TGCGCCAGCAGTATCGGACAGGTCGGAAACACCATATATTTT.

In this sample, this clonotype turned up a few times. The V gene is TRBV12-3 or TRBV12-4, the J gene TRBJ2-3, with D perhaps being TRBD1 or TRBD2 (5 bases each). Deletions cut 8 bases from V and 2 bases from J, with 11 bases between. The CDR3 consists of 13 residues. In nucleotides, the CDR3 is TGTGCCAGCGGGGACCGTCCCACAGATACGCAGTATTTT. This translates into CASGDRPTDTQYF.

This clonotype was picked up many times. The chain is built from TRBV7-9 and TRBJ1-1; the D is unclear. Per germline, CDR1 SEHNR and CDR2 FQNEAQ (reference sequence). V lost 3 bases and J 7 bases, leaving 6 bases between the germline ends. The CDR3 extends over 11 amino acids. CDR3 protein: CASSFPGEAFF. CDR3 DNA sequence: TGTGCCAGCAGCTTTCCCGGTGAAGCTTTCTTT.

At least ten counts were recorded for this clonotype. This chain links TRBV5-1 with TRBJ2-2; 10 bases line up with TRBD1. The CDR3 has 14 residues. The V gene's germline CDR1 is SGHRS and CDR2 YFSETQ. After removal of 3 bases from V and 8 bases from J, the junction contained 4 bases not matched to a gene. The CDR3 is CASSSGQGTGELFF. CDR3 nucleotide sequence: TGCGCCAGCAGCTCGGGACAGGGGACGGGGGAGCTGTTTTTT.

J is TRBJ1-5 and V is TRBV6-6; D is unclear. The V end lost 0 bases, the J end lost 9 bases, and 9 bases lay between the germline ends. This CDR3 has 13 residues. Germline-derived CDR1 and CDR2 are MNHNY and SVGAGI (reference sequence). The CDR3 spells CASSYSGSGPQHF. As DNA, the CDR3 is TGTGCCAGCAGTTACTCCGGTTCGGGGCCCCAGCATTTT.

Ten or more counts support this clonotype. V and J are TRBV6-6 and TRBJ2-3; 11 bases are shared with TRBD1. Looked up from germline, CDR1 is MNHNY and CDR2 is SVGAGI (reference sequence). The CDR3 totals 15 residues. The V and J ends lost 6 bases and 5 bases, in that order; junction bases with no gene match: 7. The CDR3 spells CASSPGQGAGDTQYF. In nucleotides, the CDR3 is TGTGCCAGCAGCCCTGGACAGGGGGCCGGAGATACGCAGTATTTT.

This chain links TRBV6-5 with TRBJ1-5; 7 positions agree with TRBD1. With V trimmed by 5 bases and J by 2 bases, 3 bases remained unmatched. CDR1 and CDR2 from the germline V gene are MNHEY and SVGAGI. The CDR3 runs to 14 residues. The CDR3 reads CASSVTGGNQPQHF. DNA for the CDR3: TGTGCCAGCAGTGTAACAGGGGGCAATCAGCCCCAGCATTTT.

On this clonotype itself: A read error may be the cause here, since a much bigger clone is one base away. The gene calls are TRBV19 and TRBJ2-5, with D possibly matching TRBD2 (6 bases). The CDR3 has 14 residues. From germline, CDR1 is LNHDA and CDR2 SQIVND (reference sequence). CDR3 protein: CTSSSRGLQETQYF. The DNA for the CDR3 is TGTACCAGTAGCTCCCGGGGACTCCAAGAGACCCAGTACTTC.

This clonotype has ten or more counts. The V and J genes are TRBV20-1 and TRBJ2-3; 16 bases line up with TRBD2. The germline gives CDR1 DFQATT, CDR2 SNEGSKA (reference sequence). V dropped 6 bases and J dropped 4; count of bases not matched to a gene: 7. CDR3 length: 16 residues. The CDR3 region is CSAKRGLAGGSDTQYF. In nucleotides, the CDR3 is TGCAGTGCCAAGAGGGGACTAGCGGGAGGGTCAGATACGCAGTATTTT.

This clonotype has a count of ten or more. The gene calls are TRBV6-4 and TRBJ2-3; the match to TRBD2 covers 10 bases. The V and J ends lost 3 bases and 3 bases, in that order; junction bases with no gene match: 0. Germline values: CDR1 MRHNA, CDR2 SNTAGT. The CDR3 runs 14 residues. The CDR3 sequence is CASSEAGGTDTQYF. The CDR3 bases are TGTGCCAGCAGTGAAGCGGGAGGGACAGATACGCAGTATTTT.

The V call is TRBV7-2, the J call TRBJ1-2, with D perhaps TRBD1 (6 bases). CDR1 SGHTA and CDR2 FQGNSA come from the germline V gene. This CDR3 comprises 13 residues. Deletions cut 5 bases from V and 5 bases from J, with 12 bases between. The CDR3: CASSVDRRYGYTF. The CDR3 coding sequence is TGTGCCAGCAGCGTAGACAGGCGTTATGGCTACACCTTC.

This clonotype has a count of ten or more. The CDR3 bases are TGTGCCAGCAGTCGGGACAGGGAAGGCAATCAGCCCCAGCATTTT. It is translated as CASSRDREGNQPQHF. J is TRBJ1-5 and V is TRBV6-5; 9 bases match TRBD1. Germline V gives CDR1 MNHEY, CDR2 SVGAGI. This CDR3 contains 15 residues. Trimming cost V 5 bases and J 2 bases; bases outside gene matches: 4.

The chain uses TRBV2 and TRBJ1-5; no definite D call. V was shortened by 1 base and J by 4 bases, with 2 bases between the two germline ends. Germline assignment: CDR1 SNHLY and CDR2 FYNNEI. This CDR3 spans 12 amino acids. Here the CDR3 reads CASSEDNQPQHF. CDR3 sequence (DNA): TGTGCCAGCAGTGAAGATAATCAGCCCCAGCATTTT.

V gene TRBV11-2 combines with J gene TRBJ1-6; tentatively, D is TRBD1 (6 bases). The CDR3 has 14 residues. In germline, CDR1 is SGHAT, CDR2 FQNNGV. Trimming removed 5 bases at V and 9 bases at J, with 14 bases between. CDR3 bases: TGTGCCAGCAGCCCGGGGGCCCTAAGTTCACCCCTCCACTTT. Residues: CASSPGALSSPLHF.